These T cell receptor beta chains were read from a single sample in a study of T cell responses to AZD1222 COVID-19 vaccine. The protocol was immunoSEQ multiplex PCR, while the TCRdb copy is restricted to in-frame clones and leaves out a portion. This table holds approximately 110,000 clones, around 90% found once. This specimen was peripheral blood, taken on day 0 of AZD1222 vaccination. These TCRs come from an adult in good health. Both conserved end residues are part of each CDR3. The D gene is left open where the match is weak. Size values are once, few and many counts, or a class for expanded clones, and some rows have none.

CDR3nt,CDR3aa,v_gene,abundance,d_gene,j_gene
TGTGCCAGCAGCCTCGACCCAACTAATGAAAAACTGTTTTTT,CASSLDPTNEKLFF,TRBV6-5,NA,NA,TRBJ1-4
TGTGCCAGCGGTCTCTACGGGGGGGATACTGAGCAGTTCTTC,CASGLYGGDTEQFF,TRBV6-5,NA,TRBD2,TRBJ2-1
TGCAGCGTTTGGGGGGGGCTAGGGACCCCGGGGAATGAGCAGTTCTTC,CSVWGGLGTPGNEQFF,TRBV29-1,NA,NA,TRBJ2-1
TGTGCCAGCTCACTTGGACAGGGCGGCTCTGGAAACACCATATATTTT,CASSLGQGGSGNTIYF,TRBV18,NA,TRBD1,TRBJ1-3
TGCGCCAGCAGCAGCGGGACGGGAGGGCAAGAGACCCAGTACTTC,CASSSGTGGQETQYF,TRBV5-1,NA,TRBD2,TRBJ2-5
TGTGCCAGCAGTGATGTCTCAAGGGGGCTGAACTATGGCTACACCTTC,CASSDVSRGLNYGYTF,TRBV6-1,NA,TRBD1,TRBJ1-2
TGTGCTAGTGGCCACCGGGAGAATTGGAATGAGCAGTTCTTC,CASGHRENWNEQFF,TRBV12-5,NA,NA,TRBJ2-1
TGTGCCAGCAGCTTAGAGGGACTTCCGAAAGATACGCAGTATTTT,CASSLEGLPKDTQYF,TRBV5-4,NA,NA,TRBJ2-3
TGCGCCAGCAGCCAAGATTTTTATGGGTCCTACGAGCAGTACTTC,CASSQDFYGSYEQYF,TRBV4-1,NA,NA,TRBJ2-7
TGTGCCAGCAGTCCATGGGGGACTTCGCCCTCTAATGAAAAACTGTTTTTT,CASSPWGTSPSNEKLFF,TRBV6-6,NA,NA,TRBJ1-4
TGTGCCAGTAGTATAGATAATACGGTGGACCGACTGTTTTTT,CASSIDNTVDRLFF,TRBV19,NA,NA,TRBJ1-4
TGTGCCAGCAGTCCCTCGGGGACGCCGAACACTGAAGCTTTCTTT,CASSPSGTPNTEAFF,TRBV6-5,NA,NA,TRBJ1-1
TGTGCCAGCAGCGGAGCCGGTGCGGGAACCGAGCAGTACTTC,CASSGAGAGTEQYF,TRBV9,once,NA,TRBJ2-7
TGCAGCGTTGCGGGACCTAATGAAAAACTGTTTTTT,CSVAGPNEKLFF,TRBV29-1,NA,NA,TRBJ1-4
TGTGCCAGCAGAGGACAGTATAATTCACCCCTCCACTTT,CASRGQYNSPLHF,TRBV5-8,NA,NA,TRBJ1-6
TGCGCCAGCAGCCCATGGCAGGGAACAGATACGCAGTATTTT,CASSPWQGTDTQYF,TRBV4-1,NA,NA,TRBJ2-3
TGTGCCAGCAGTGTAATGGGGCTGGGGGTAAATCAGCCCCAGCATTTT,CASSVMGLGVNQPQHF,TRBV2,NA,NA,TRBJ1-5
TGTGCCAGCAGTGACACAGGCCGACGTGGCTACACCTTC,CASSDTGRRGYTF,TRBV2,few,NA,TRBJ1-2
TGTGCCAGCAGCCCGGGGGTGGGCACCATATATTTT,CASSPGVGTIYF,TRBV3-1/TRBV3-2,NA,NA,TRBJ1-3
TGTGCCAGCAGCCAAGTTGTACCTAGCGGGGGAAATGAGCAGTTCTTC,CASSQVVPSGGNEQFF,TRBV4-2,NA,TRBD2,TRBJ2-1
TGTGCCAGCAGTCGTAATAGCGGGGGGCAGTTCTTC,CASSRNSGGQFF,TRBV7-2,NA,TRBD2,TRBJ2-1
TGTGCCAGCAAACCCAACAAATCCACCGGGGAGCTGTTTTTT,CASKPNKSTGELFF,TRBV27,NA,NA,TRBJ2-2
TGTGCCAGTAGGATCGGGACAGGGGGCGCGAACACTGAAGCTTTCTTT,CASRIGTGGANTEAFF,TRBV19,NA,TRBD1,TRBJ1-1
TGTGCCAGCACCGGTGGACGAGAAGAGACCCAGTACTTC,CASTGGREETQYF,TRBV2,few,NA,TRBJ2-5
TGTGCCAGCAGTTGGGGAGGTTCGGGGACTGAAGCTTTCTTT,CASSWGGSGTEAFF,TRBV27,NA,NA,TRBJ1-1
TGTGCCAGCAGCGGGGGAGGGGGGAGTGAAGCTTTCTTT,CASSGGGGSEAFF,TRBV3-1/TRBV3-2,NA,NA,TRBJ1-1
TGTGCCAGCAGTTGGGACAGCACTAATAATTCACCCCTCCACTTT,CASSWDSTNNSPLHF,TRBV6-6,NA,TRBD1,TRBJ1-6
TGTGCCAGCAGCGAAGGGACAGGACCCTATGGCTACACCTTC,CASSEGTGPYGYTF,TRBV6-1,NA,TRBD1,TRBJ1-2
TGTGCCAGCAGCTTTTACACAGGGAGCTGGGCCAACGTCCTGACTTTC,CASSFYTGSWANVLTF,TRBV5-6,NA,NA,TRBJ2-6
TGTGCCAGCGGGACCGATTATAATTCACCCCTCCACTTT,CASGTDYNSPLHF,TRBV2,NA,NA,TRBJ1-6
TGCGCCAGCAGCTTCGGCGCGAACACCGGGGAGCTGTTTTTT,CASSFGANTGELFF,TRBV5-1,NA,NA,TRBJ2-2
TGTGCCTGGAGTACAGGGCAGCATGGCTACACCTTC,CAWSTGQHGYTF,TRBV30,once,NA,TRBJ1-2
TGTGCCAGTAGTCTGACAGGGGATTGGCCCCAGCATTTT,CASSLTGDWPQHF,TRBV19,NA,TRBD1,TRBJ1-5
TGTGCCAGCCAAAGGGGGCGCTTGAACACTGAAGCTTTCTTT,CASQRGRLNTEAFF,TRBV7-2,NA,TRBD1,TRBJ1-1
TGTGCCAGTAGTATACCGGGGAGTGAGGAGACCCAGTACTTC,CASSIPGSEETQYF,TRBV19,NA,NA,TRBJ2-5